What follows are 32 T cell receptor beta chains derived from one specimen sequenced in a study of neurological immune-mediated disorders. TCRdb reprocessed the 5' RACE reads via MiXCR and lists one record per CDR3 protein. Of tens of thousands of distinct CDR3 sequences in the sample, under 7.5% were seen once. Specimen: PBMCs. Source of these receptors: a woman between 35 and 50 years old in good health.

This clonotype was picked up many times. V usage is TRBV2 and J usage is TRBJ2-3; D perhaps matches TRBD1 (6 bases). CDR3 size: 15 residues. V dropped 5 bases and J dropped 6 bases, with 18 bases sitting between them. Per germline, CDR1 SNHLY and CDR2 FYNNEI. CDR3 loop: CASSPRGKGSDTQYF. The DNA of the CDR3 is TGTGCCAGCAGTCCCAGGGGCAAGGGATCTGATACGCAGTATTTT. Full variable domain (remainder filled in from reference TRBV2 and TRBJ2-3): EPEVTQTPSHQVTQMGQEVILRCVPISNHLYFYWYRQILGQKVEFLVSFYNNEISEKSEIFDDQFSVERPDGSNFTLKIRSTKLEDSAMYFCASSPRGKGSDTQYFGPGTRLTVL.

This clonotype was seen repeatedly, ten times or more. The chain links TRBV6-1 to TRBJ2-5; D ambiguous. Germline values: CDR1 MNHNS, CDR2 SASEGT. The V gene lost 8 bases and the J gene lost 3 bases, with 16 bases spanning the gap. This CDR3 is built from 14 residues. The CDR3 loop reads CASRTGSAEETQYF. The CDR3 nucleotides are TGTGCCAGCCGAACCGGCAGCGCGGAAGAGACCCAGTACTTC.

This clonotype occurred many times. The chain is built from TRBV5-1 and TRBJ1-6; D not certain. The CDR3 length is 17 residues. Trimming took 0 bases from V and 3 from J, leaving 13 bases between them. The germline CDR1 and CDR2 sequences are SGHRS and YFSETQ. The CDR3 DNA reads as TGCGCCAGCAGCTTGGCCGGAGGCGACTACTATAATTCACCCCTCCACTTT. This sequence encodes CASSLAGGDYYNSPLHF.

In its sample, this clonotype was seen many times. The chain recombines TRBV4-1 with TRBJ1-5, with TRBD1 identical over 10 bases. Germline CDR1 and CDR2: MGHRA and YSYEKL. CDR3 length equals 17 residues. Trimming removed 4 bases from V and 0 bases from J; junction bases left unmatched: 6. The CDR3 spells CASSLGDRGTSNQPQHF. CDR3 DNA sequence: TGCGCCAGCAGCCTCGGGGACAGGGGAACTAGCAATCAGCCCCAGCATTTT.

This clonotype was observed at least ten times. The rearrangement links TRBV29-1 to TRBJ1-2; 7 bases align to TRBD1. CDR3 size: 17 residues. The V segment lost 3 bases and the J segment 5 bases; nucleotides outside the gene matches: 18. Germline-derived CDR1 and CDR2 are SQVTM and ANQGSEA. The CDR3 nucleotides read TGCAGCGTTGACCGAACCGCCGACAGGGCAAGGGTTTATGGCTACACCTTC. Translation gives CSVDRTADRARVYGYTF.

This clonotype was counted many times. This rearrangement joins TRBV5-6 to TRBJ2-7; 10 nucleotides align to TRBD1. This CDR3 is built from 14 residues. The ends lost 1 base at V and 7 bases at J; junction bases unmatched: 5. CDR1 and CDR2 (germline): SGHDT, YYEEEE. The CDR3 is CASSLRQGAGEQYF. The CDR3 DNA reads TGTGCCAGCAGCTTGCGACAGGGGGCCGGAGAGCAGTACTTC.

As concerns this clonotype: This sequence may be a read error, since a much larger clone differs from it by one base. The CDR3 sequence is CASSLGLVTAAEQYF. The CDR3 nucleotides are TGTGCCAGCAGTTTAGGTCTAGTGACAGCGGCCGAGCAGTACTTC. The chain uses TRBV12-3 or TRBV12-4 and TRBJ2-7, with D perhaps assigned TRBD1 or TRBD2 (5 bases each). The V end was cut by 1 base, the J end by 6 bases, with 16 bases between. CDR3 length: 15 amino acids.

This clonotype has a count of ten or more. The rearrangement uses TRBV5-1 and TRBJ1-1, with D unresolved. Germline V gives CDR1 SGHRS, CDR2 YFSETQ. The CDR3 has 13 amino acids. Between the trimmed V and J ends, which lost 0 bases and 0 bases, there was a span of 3 bases. CDR3 nucleotide sequence: TGCGCCAGCAGCTTGGGAGTGAACACTGAAGCTTTCTTT. Translating it yields CASSLGVNTEAFF.

This clonotype was found many times. The chain is built from TRBV5-1 and TRBJ2-2; TRBD1 agrees at 7 bases. This CDR3 spans 16 amino acids. Germline V gene lookup returns CDR1 SGHRS and CDR2 YFSETQ. V lost 4 bases and J lost 0; bases outside the gene matches: 6. CDR3 protein: CASSPTGFSNTGELFF. The CDR3 region has the DNA TGCGCCAGCAGCCCGACAGGGTTTTCGAACACCGGGGAGCTGTTTTTT.

This clonotype was recorded at least ten times. This chain joins TRBV15 and TRBJ2-5; possibly TRBD2 for D (6 bases). Trimming removed 0 bases at V and 5 bases at J, with 13 bases between. The CDR3 covers 15 residues. In germline, CDR1 is LNHNV, CDR2 YYDKDF (reference sequence). CDR3 in DNA: TGTGCCACCAGCAGAGATTGGGGTAGCGGTGAGACCCAGTACTTC. It encodes CATSRDWGSGETQYF.

This clonotype appeared many times. The rearrangement uses TRBV20-1 and TRBJ2-7; D is uncertain. Trimming stripped 0 bases from V and 3 bases from J, with 9 bases between. Germline CDR1 DFQATT, CDR2 SNEGSKA (reference sequence). CDR3 size: 13 residues. The CDR3 DNA reads TGCAGTGCTAGAGATCAAGGTTACTACGAGCAGTACTTC. Translating gives CSARDQGYYEQYF.

The V gene is TRBV11-2, the J gene TRBJ2-1; no firm D call. The germline CDR1 and CDR2 sequences are SGHAT and FQNNGV. V lost 3 bases to trimming and J lost 3 bases, with 9 bases between them. This CDR3 region has 14 residues. CDR3 region: CASSLEDFYNEQFF. The DNA for the CDR3 is TGTGCCAGCAGCTTGGAAGATTTCTACAATGAGCAGTTCTTC.

This clonotype was detected ten times or more. The rearrangement links TRBV20-1 to TRBJ2-1, with D unclear. V was trimmed by 5 bases and J by 0 bases, leaving 14 bases between them. CDR3 length: 15 residues. From germline, CDR1 is DFQATT and CDR2 SNEGSKA (reference sequence). For the CDR3, the DNA is TGCAGTGCTTTTGACTGTTCAACCTCCTACAATGAGCAGTTCTTC. Protein: CSAFDCSTSYNEQFF.

In this sample, this clonotype turned up many times. V usage is TRBV24-1 and J usage is TRBJ2-3; a possible D gene is TRBD1 (5 bases). This CDR3 contains 15 residues. Trimming stripped 4 bases from V and 2 bases from J, with 12 bases between. CDR1 and CDR2 (germline): KGHDR, SFDVKD. The chain's CDR3 is CATSDPDRYTDTQYF. CDR3 DNA: TGTGCCACCAGTGACCCCGACAGATACACAGATACGCAGTATTTT.

This clonotype was found many times. The V gene is TRBV2, the J gene TRBJ2-5, with 7 bases aligning to TRBD1. Per the germline V gene, CDR1 is SNHLY and CDR2 is FYNNEI. J gave up 5 bases and V 7 bases, and 13 bases lay outside the gene matches. This CDR3 has 15 residues. CDR3 nucleotides: TGTGCCAGCAATAAAGGCAACAGGGGATACGAGACCCAGTACTTC. Translated, it gives CASNKGNRGYETQYF.

As for this clonotype: A much more abundant neighbour one base away suggests this may be a read error. J is TRBJ2-7 and V is TRBV9; 7 bases fit TRBD2. Germline CDR1 is SGDLS and CDR2 is YYNGEE. V dropped 5 bases and J dropped 2; count of bases not matched to a gene: 4. The CDR3 spans 13 residues. CDR3 sequence: CASSFAGAYEQYF. In DNA form, the CDR3 reads TGTGCCAGCAGTTTTGCGGGGGCCTACGAGCAGTACTTC.

This clonotype was recorded many times. The chain uses TRBV27 and TRBJ1-5; 7 bases align to TRBD1. V shed 6 bases and J 0 bases; nucleotides not matched to a gene: 2. Germline V gives CDR1 MNHEY, CDR2 SMNVEV (reference sequence). The CDR3 sequence is 14 residues long. CDR3 sequence (DNA): TGTGCCAGCAGAAGGGGGCCTAGCAATCAGCCCCAGCATTTT. It translates to CASRRGPSNQPQHF.

This clonotype was seen at least ten times. The V and J genes are TRBV15 and TRBJ2-7; D gene uncertain. V lost 0 bases and J lost 3, with 9 bases in between. Germline CDR1 and CDR2: LNHNV and YYDKDF (reference sequence). The CDR3 loop spans 14 amino acids. The CDR3 loop reads CATSRDGRVYEQYF. The CDR3 nucleotides are TGTGCCACCAGCAGAGATGGCCGGGTCTACGAGCAGTACTTC.

This clonotype has ten or more counts. J is TRBJ1-1 and V is TRBV6-8; D possibly corresponds to TRBD1 (5 bases). Germline loops: CDR1 MNHGY, CDR2 SAAAGT. Between the trimmed V and J ends, which lost 4 bases and 4 bases, there was a span of 13 bases. This CDR3 spans 14 amino acids. CDR3 amino acids: CASSCQGVSTEAFF. Written as DNA, the CDR3 is TGTGCCAGCAGTTGCCAAGGGGTTAGCACTGAAGCTTTCTTT.

In this sample, this clonotype turned up many times. The chain recombines TRBV7-9 with TRBJ2-1; 7 nucleotides align to TRBD2. Germline assignment: CDR1 SEHNR and CDR2 FQNEAQ (reference sequence). CDR3 length: 13 amino acids. Trimming at V came to 3 bases and at J to 10 bases, leaving 6 bases not matched to a gene. CDR3 sequence: CASSLGGGMEQFF. The DNA of the CDR3 is TGTGCCAGCAGCTTGGGGGGGGGGATGGAGCAGTTCTTC.

This clonotype was recorded at least ten times. The J gene is TRBJ1-6, the V gene TRBV6-5, with 9 bases matching TRBD1. This CDR3 is 14 amino acids long. The V segment lost 6 bases and the J segment 9 bases; nucleotides outside the gene matches: 6. The germline CDR1 and CDR2 sequences are MNHEY and SVGAGI. The CDR3 nucleotides read TGTGCCAGCAGCCCGGGACAGGGAGGTTCACCCCTCCACTTT. Translation gives CASSPGQGGSPLHF.

This clonotype showed up many times. This chain uses TRBV5-1 with TRBJ1-1; D might be TRBD1 (6 bases). CDR3 length equals 15 residues. Trimming took off 4 bases at V and 4 bases at J, with 17 bases between the two ends. Germline V gives CDR1 SGHRS, CDR2 YFSETQ. The CDR3, as DNA: TGCGCCAGCAGCGCAAGGGGGGGCATGGGCACTGAAGCTTTCTTT. Residues: CASSARGGMGTEAFF. Together with reference TRBV5-1 and TRBJ1-1, the CDR3 gives the full variable domain: KAGVTQTPRYLIKTRGQQVTLSCSPISGHRSVSWYQQTPGQGLQFLFEYFSETQRNKGNFPGRFSGRQFSNSRSEMNVSTLELGDSALYLCASSARGGMGTEAFFGQGTRLTVV.

This clonotype was seen ten or more times. V usage is TRBV7-2 and J usage is TRBJ2-5; TRBD2 is a possible D gene (6 bases). V lost 5 bases, J lost 1 base, and 14 bases lay in between. Germline CDR1 reads SGHTA; CDR2 reads FQGNSA. The CDR3 sequence is 15 residues long. The chain's CDR3 is CASSPQRTIQETQYF. The CDR3 DNA reads TGTGCCAGCAGCCCCCAAAGGACTATCCAAGAGACCCAGTACTTC.

This clonotype was picked up many times. Here the CDR3 DNA reads TGTGCCAGTAGTCTGGGACCCTTCTCGCCCCAGCATTTT. Residues: CASSLGPFSPQHF. The chain carries TRBV19 and TRBJ1-5, with D tentatively TRBD1 (5 bases). The germline V and J ends were trimmed by 5 bases and 9 bases, with 14 bases remaining between them. CDR1 is LNHDA, CDR2 SQIVND, per germline (reference sequence). The CDR3 extends over 13 amino acids.

This clonotype was seen a few times. The chain has TRBV12-3 or TRBV12-4 and TRBJ1-6, with D unclear. This CDR3 is built from 17 residues. V lost 4 bases and J lost 7, with 20 bases in between. As DNA, the CDR3 is TGTGCCAGCAGTTCTCTCTCCTTGGCAGGTGGAAATTCACCCCTCCACTTT. This sequence encodes CASSSLSLAGGNSPLHF.

This clonotype was seen many times. The chain's CDR3 is CASSLAGDGVETQYF. For the CDR3, the DNA is TGCGCCAGCAGCTTGGCCGGGGACGGTGTAGAGACCCAGTACTTC. The V gene is TRBV5-1, the J gene TRBJ2-5; possibly TRBD1 or TRBD2 for D (5 bases each). V shed 0 bases and J shed 4 bases, with 13 bases lying between them. CDR1 and CDR2 (germline): SGHRS, YFSETQ. This CDR3 has 15 residues.

This clonotype is medium-sized (0.01 to 0.1%) in the sample. This chain links TRBV12-3 or TRBV12-4 with TRBJ1-1; D ambiguous. The ends were cut back, 5 bases at V and 7 bases at J, with 14 bases in the middle. The CDR3 runs 13 residues. The CDR3 nucleotides read TGTGCCAGCAGTCAACAGTTAGGAGGTGAAGCTTTCTTT. Translating gives CASSQQLGGEAFF.

This clonotype was counted many times. The genes are TRBV12-3 or TRBV12-4 and TRBJ2-5; D possibly uses TRBD1 or TRBD2 (6 bases each). V dropped 0 bases and J dropped 5 bases, with 10 bases sitting between them. The CDR3 runs to 14 residues. CDR3 residues: CASSLAGGRETQYF. CDR3 sequence (DNA): TGTGCCAGCAGTTTAGCAGGGGGGAGGGAGACCCAGTACTTC.

This clonotype was observed many times. This chain joins TRBV2 and TRBJ1-4; 8 positions match TRBD1. The CDR3 is made up of 17 amino acids. The V gene's germline CDR1 is SNHLY and CDR2 FYNNEI. V lost 5 bases, J lost 6 bases, and 14 bases stayed unmatched. This chain's CDR3 is CASSQTFRQGTDEKLFF. The CDR3 DNA reads as TGTGCCAGCAGTCAAACCTTCCGACAGGGGACGGATGAAAAACTGTTTTTT.

This clonotype was observed many times. J is TRBJ2-5 and V is TRBV24-1, with 7 bases fitting TRBD2. The V and J ends lost 0 bases and 8 bases, in that order; junction bases with no gene match: 8. This CDR3 has 15 residues. CDR1 and CDR2 (germline): KGHDR, SFDVKD. CDR3 residues: CATSDLRGDVDTQYF. In nucleotides, the CDR3 is TGTGCCACCAGTGATTTGCGGGGGGACGTGGATACCCAGTACTTC.

A word on this clonotype: This sequence may be a read error, since a much larger clone differs from it by one base. The J gene is TRBJ2-7, the V gene TRBV4-2; D is possibly TRBD2 (5 bases). CDR3 length: 13 amino acids. Germline V gene sequence: CDR1 LGHNA, CDR2 YNFKEQ. CDR3 bases: TGTGTCAGCAGCCAAGTCTCGGGGTACGAGCAGTACTTC. It is translated as CVSSQVSGYEQYF.

This clonotype was picked up many times. The CDR3 spells CAISEGSLNTEAFF. The DNA for the CDR3 is TGTGCCATCAGTGAGGGCAGTTTGAACACTGAAGCTTTCTTT. This chain links TRBV10-3 with TRBJ1-1, with D uncertain. Germline values: CDR1 ENHRY, CDR2 SYGVKD. CDR3 length equals 14 residues. V was shortened by 2 bases and J by 0 bases, with 7 bases between the two germline ends.